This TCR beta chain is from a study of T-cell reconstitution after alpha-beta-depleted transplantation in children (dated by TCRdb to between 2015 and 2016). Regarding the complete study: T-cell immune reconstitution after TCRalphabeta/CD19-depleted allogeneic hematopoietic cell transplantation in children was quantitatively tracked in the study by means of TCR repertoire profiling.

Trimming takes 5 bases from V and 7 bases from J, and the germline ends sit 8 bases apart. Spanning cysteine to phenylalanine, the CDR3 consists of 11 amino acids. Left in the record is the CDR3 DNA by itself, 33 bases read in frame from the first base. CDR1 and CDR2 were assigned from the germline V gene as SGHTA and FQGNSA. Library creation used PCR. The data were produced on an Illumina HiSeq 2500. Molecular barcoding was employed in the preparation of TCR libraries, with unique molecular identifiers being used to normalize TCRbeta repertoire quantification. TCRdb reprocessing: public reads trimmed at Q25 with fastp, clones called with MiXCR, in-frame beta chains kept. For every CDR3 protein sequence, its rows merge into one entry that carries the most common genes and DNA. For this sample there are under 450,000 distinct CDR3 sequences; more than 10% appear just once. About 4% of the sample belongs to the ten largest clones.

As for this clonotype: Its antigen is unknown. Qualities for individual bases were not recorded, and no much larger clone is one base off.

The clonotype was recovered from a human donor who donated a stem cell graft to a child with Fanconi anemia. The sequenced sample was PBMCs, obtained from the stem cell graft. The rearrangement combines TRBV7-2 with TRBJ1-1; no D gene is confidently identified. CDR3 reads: CASSPLREAFF. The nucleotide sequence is TGTGCCAGCAGCCCACTACGTGAAGCTTTCTTT.